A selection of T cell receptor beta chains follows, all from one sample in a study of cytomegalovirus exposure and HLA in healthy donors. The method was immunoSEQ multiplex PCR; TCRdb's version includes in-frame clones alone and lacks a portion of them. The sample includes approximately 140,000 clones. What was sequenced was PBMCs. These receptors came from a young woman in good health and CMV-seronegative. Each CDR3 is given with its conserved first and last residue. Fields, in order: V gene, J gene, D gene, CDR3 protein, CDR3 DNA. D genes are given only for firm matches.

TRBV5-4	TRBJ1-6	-	CASSSRRVEGSYNSPLHF	TGTGCCAGCAGCTCGCGGAGGGTTGAGGGCTCCTATAATTCACCCCTCCACTTT
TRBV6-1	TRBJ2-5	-	CASSAFAGGTQYF	TGTGCCAGCAGTGCCTTTGCTGGAGGGACCCAGTACTTC
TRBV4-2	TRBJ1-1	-	CASSHRARGDNTEAFF	TGTGCCAGCAGCCACCGGGCTCGGGGGGATAACACTGAAGCTTTCTTT
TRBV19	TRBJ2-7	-	CASSTRTGEQYF	TGTGCCAGTAGTACTCGGACTGGCGAGCAGTACTTC
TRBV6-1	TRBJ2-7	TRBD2	CASSASGYEQYF	TGTGCCAGCTCGGCTAGCGGCTACGAGCAGTACTTC
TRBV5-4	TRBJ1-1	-	CASSLALGQVEAFF	TGTGCCAGCAGCTTGGCCTTGGGCCAGGTAGAAGCTTTCTTT
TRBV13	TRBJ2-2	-	CASSPGAGELFF	TGTGCCAGCAGCCCAGGGGCCGGGGAGCTGTTTTTT
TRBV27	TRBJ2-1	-	CASSLGLTYYNEQFF	TGTGCCAGCAGTTTAGGACTCACTTATTACAATGAGCAGTTCTTC
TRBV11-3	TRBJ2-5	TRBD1	CASSSTGYQETQYF	TGTGCCAGCAGCTCGACAGGGTACCAAGAGACCCAGTACTTC
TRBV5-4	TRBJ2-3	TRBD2	CASRLGATSGYYTDTQYF	TGTGCCAGCAGACTGGGGGCTACTAGCGGATATTACACAGATACGCAGTATTTT
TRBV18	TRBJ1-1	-	CASSTLKIDISAEAFF	TGTGCCAGCTCAACATTAAAAATTGACATCTCGGCTGAAGCTTTCTTT
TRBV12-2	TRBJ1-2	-	CASRSRGTGDNYGYTF	TGTGCAAGTCGCTCTCGGGGGACAGGGGACAACTATGGCTACACCTTC
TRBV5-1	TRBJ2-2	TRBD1	CASGTVNTGELFF	TGCGCCAGTGGGACAGTGAACACCGGGGAGCTGTTTTTT
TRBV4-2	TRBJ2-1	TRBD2	CASSQVTSGSNEQFF	TGTGCCAGCAGCCAAGTCACTAGCGGGAGCAATGAGCAGTTCTTC
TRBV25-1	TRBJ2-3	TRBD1	CASGGQGVTDTQYF	TGTGCCAGCGGCGGACAGGGGGTGACAGATACGCAGTATTTT
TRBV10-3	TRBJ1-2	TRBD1	CAIRAGTGDYGYTF	TGTGCCATCAGGGCCGGGACAGGGGACTATGGCTACACCTTC
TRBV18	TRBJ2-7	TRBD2	CASSPTSGDSYEQYF	TGTGCCAGCTCACCGACTAGCGGGGACTCCTACGAGCAGTACTTC
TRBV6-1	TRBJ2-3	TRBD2	CASSSRLAGLDTQYF	TGTGCCAGCAGTTCGCGACTAGCGGGATTAGATACGCAGTATTTT
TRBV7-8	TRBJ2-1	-	CASSLAGGLHNEQFF	TGTGCCAGCAGCTTAGCTGGCGGGCTCCACAATGAGCAGTTCTTC
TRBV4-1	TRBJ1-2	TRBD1	CASSQGGQASYLGYGYTF	TGCGCCAGCAGCCAAGGAGGACAGGCCTCCTACCTCGGCTATGGCTACACCTTC
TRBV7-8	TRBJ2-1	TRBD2	CASSKGLAGGYHYNEQFF	TGTGCCAGCAGCAAAGGACTAGCGGGAGGGTATCACTACAATGAGCAGTTCTTC
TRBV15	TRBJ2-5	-	CATSRGAQQETQYF	TGTGCCACCAGCAGAGGGGCTCAACAAGAGACCCAGTACTTC
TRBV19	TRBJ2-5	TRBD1	CASSPRTGALQETQYF	TGTGCCAGTAGTCCACGGACAGGGGCCCTCCAAGAGACCCAGTACTTC
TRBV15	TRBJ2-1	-	CATSSRVGHEQFF	TGTGCCACCAGCAGTCGGGTTGGTCATGAGCAGTTCTTC
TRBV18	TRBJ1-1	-	CASSPSSDTEAFF	TGTGCCAGCTCACCGAGCTCGGACACTGAAGCTTTCTTT
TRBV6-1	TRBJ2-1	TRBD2	CASSPSAGESNEQFF	TGTGCCAGCAGTCCATCTGCGGGAGAAAGCAATGAGCAGTTCTTC
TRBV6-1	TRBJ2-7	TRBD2	CASSEAGTSNEQYF	TGTGCCAGCAGTGAAGCCGGGACTAGTAACGAGCAGTACTTC
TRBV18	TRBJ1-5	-	CASSSDSYQPQHF	TGTGCCAGCTCCTCAGACAGTTATCAGCCCCAGCATTTT
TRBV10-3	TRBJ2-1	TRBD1	CAVRRDRDGEQFF	TGTGCCGTGCGGCGGGACAGGGACGGTGAGCAGTTCTTC
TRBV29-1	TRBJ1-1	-	CSVEGRERVTEAFF	TGCAGCGTTGAGGGAAGGGAGCGGGTCACTGAAGCTTTCTTT
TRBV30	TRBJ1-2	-	CAWSGTSNYGYTF	TGTGCCTGGAGTGGGACATCTAACTATGGCTACACCTTC
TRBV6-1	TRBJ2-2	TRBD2	CASSEMGAGGTGELFF	TGTGCCAGCAGTGAAATGGGGGCGGGGGGCACCGGGGAGCTGTTTTTT
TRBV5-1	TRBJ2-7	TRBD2	CASSPGTSGTFSYEQYF	TGCGCCAGCAGCCCGGGGACTAGCGGGACCTTCTCCTACGAGCAGTACTTC
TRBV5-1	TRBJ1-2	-	CASSSGGGPLYGYTF	TGCGCCAGCAGCTCTGGGGGGGGGCCCTTATATGGCTACACCTTC
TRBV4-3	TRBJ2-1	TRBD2	CASSETSGRNNEQFF	TGCGCCAGCAGCGAGACTAGCGGGAGGAACAATGAGCAGTTCTTC
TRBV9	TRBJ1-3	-	CASSVGTFGGNTIYF	TGTGCCAGCAGCGTCGGGACATTCGGCGGAAACACCATATATTTT
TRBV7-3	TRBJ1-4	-	CASSLNGQGGEKLFF	TGTGCCAGCAGCTTAAACGGTCAGGGTGGGGAAAAACTGTTTTTT
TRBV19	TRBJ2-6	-	CASSPTGSGANVLTF	TGTGCCAGTAGCCCAACAGGTTCTGGGGCCAACGTCCTGACTTTC
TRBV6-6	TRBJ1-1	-	CASSYSVTGNTEAFF	TGTGCCAGCAGTTACTCTGTGACAGGGAACACTGAAGCTTTCTTT
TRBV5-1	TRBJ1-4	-	CASSPYGDTDEKLFF	TGCGCCAGCAGCCCATACGGCGACACCGATGAAAAACTGTTTTTT
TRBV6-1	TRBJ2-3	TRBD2	CASSAGTSGRTDTQYF	TGTGCCAGCAGTGCAGGGACTAGCGGACGTACAGATACGCAGTATTTT
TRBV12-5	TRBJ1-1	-	CASGFAGLNTEAFF	TGTGCTAGTGGTTTTGCGGGACTAAACACTGAAGCTTTCTTT
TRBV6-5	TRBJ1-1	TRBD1	CASGDSEAFF	TGTGCCAGCGGGGACAGCGAAGCTTTCTTT
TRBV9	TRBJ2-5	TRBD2	CASSVNPGVAGGRETQYF	TGTGCCAGCAGCGTAAATCCGGGGGTAGCGGGAGGTCGAGAGACCCAGTACTTC
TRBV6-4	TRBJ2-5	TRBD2	CASTSEESGIVWETQYF	TGTGCCAGCACCTCGGAGGAGAGCGGGATAGTTTGGGAGACCCAGTACTTC
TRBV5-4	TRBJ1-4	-	CASSLLAGPATNEKLFF	TGTGCCAGCAGCTTGCTCGCAGGGCCCGCAACTAATGAAAAACTGTTTTTT
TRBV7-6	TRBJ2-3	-	CASISGDTQYF	TGTGCCAGCATCTCGGGGGATACGCAGTATTTT
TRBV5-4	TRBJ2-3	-	CASSLGGVTDTQYF	TGTGCCAGCAGCTTGGGGGGGGTGACAGATACGCAGTATTTT
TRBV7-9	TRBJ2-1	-	CASSSPSYSYNEQFF	TGTGCCAGCAGCTCCCCTTCCTACTCCTACAATGAGCAGTTCTTC
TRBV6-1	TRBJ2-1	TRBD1	CASSEWGTAYNEQFF	TGTGCCAGCAGTGAATGGGGGACAGCCTACAATGAGCAGTTCTTC
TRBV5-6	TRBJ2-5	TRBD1	CATNRGLETQYF	TGTGCCACGAACAGGGGGCTGGAGACCCAGTACTTC
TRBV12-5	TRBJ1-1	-	CASGSGLGDTEAFF	TGTGCTAGTGGTTCGGGACTGGGGGACACTGAAGCTTTCTTT
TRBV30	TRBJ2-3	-	CAWSAGSTDTQYF	TGTGCCTGGAGTGCGGGAAGCACAGATACGCAGTATTTT